Reported below is one T cell receptor beta chain. A single count supports this clonotype. Its antigen is not yet known. Base qualities are not at hand, and no much larger clone is one base apart. A solitary read yields weak support. The data belong to a study of CD8 T cells in Susac syndrome (dated by TCRdb to about 2019). Regarding the study in general: Of the Susac syndrome patients who were sequenced, six had clinically active disease and roughly 8 were in clinical remission. CD8+ T cell repertoire clonality was compared between 11 to 12 healthy donors, approximately 14 Susac syndrome patients and about 15 multiple sclerosis patients. Susac syndrome patients were therapy-naive, on corticosteroids (some also receiving IVIg), or on IVIg alone at blood withdrawal. Repertoire sequencing was used to test whether CD8+ T cell activation and differentiation in Susac syndrome was antigen driven. The paper's findings and limits, for the study overall: The study acknowledged that relatively few individuals were included in the TCR sequencing and HLA analysis. Clonal expansion was seen in Susac syndrome CD8+ repertoires, peaking in CD8+ TEMRA cells and being greater in clinically active patients than in remitting ones. Approximately 15 Susac-specific public clones were identified in the total CD8+ repertoire, and four to six Susac-specific public clones were identified in the CD8+ TEMRA repertoire.

Its CDR3 holds 13 amino acids, cysteine through phenylalanine. Only CDR3 DNA is held: 39 bases, read in frame from base 1. At the junction V is shortened by 6 bases and J by 7 bases, with 13 bases in between. High-throughput TCR beta sequencing profiled peripheral blood CD8+ and CD4+ T cells from healthy donors, Susac syndrome patients and multiple sclerosis patients. Recently defined diagnostic criteria for definite or probable disease were met by the Susac syndrome patients. Bulk CD8+ and CD4+ T cells were purified magnetically by negative isolation, whereas CD8+ TEMRA cells were enriched by FACS. Blood was drawn into EDTA tubes, processed within 24 hours, and PBMCs were isolated by density gradient centrifugation. PBMCs intended for TCR sequencing were cryopreserved in liquid nitrogen and thawed later in a water bath at 37 degrees C. The sorted or isolated CD4+, CD8+ and CD8+ TEMRA cells reached a purity of at least 90%.

RNA was extracted using the RNeasy kit, and roughly 0.5 to 1 microgram was reverse transcribed with random hexamers. TCR beta CDR3 regions were amplified with the immunoSEQ multiplex PCR assay covering 54 Vbeta and 13 Jbeta segments. Bias from PCR amplification was corrected by using a synthetic template baseline for primer optimization and for computational correction. In the paper's pipeline: Reads were annotated to V, D and J genes per IMGT and analyzed with immunoSEQ Analyzer, keeping only productive sequences. To calculate clonality, Shannon entropy was normalized by log2 of the number of productive unique sequences and then subtracted from one. For each patient and control, public and private clones were evaluated among the 100 most prevalent clones. Susac-specific clones were defined as absent from healthy and MS cohorts, over a thousand published viral clones and other ImmuneACCESS disease sequences. TCRdb redid the processing of the public reads, applying fastp at Q25 and MiXCR, and retained in-frame beta chains. CDR3 protein sequences are deduplicated, and each keeps its most common genes and DNA. These V and J calls derive from TCRdb rather than the authors' analysis. Present in this sample are approximately 190,000 distinct CDR3 sequences, around 95% of which were seen just once. Of the sample, about 0.15% falls within the top ten clones.

The TCR was taken from a human donor with Susac syndrome. The chain was built from TRBV12-3 or TRBV12-4 and TRBJ2-1; tentative D gene TRBD1, with 6 bases matching. Sequenced material: CD8+ T cells from PBMCs. The DNA sequence is as follows: TGTGCCAGCAGCCGGACAGTAACAAATGAGCAGTTCTTC. The translation is CASSRTVTNEQFF.